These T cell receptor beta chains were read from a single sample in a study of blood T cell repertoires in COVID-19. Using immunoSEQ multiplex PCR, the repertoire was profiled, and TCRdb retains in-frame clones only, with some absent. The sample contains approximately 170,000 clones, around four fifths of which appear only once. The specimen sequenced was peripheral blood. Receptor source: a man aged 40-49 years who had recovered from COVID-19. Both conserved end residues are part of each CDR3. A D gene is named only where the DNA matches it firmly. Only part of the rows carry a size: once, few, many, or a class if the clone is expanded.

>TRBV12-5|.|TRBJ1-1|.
CASGLDRGRWDFF
TGTGCTAGTGGTTTGGATAGGGGTAGGTGGGATTTCTTT
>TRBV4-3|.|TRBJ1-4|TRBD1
CASSRETGDEKLFF
TGCGCCAGCAGCCGAGAGACAGGGGATGAAAAACTGTTTTTT
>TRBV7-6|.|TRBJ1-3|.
CASSLAGGTGNTIYF
TGTGCCAGCAGCTTAGCGGGGGGAACTGGAAACACCATATATTTT
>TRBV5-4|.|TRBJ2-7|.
CASSLEAGGPYEQYF
TGTGCCAGCAGCTTGGAGGCAGGGGGGCCCTACGAGCAGTACTTC
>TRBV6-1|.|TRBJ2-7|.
CASSEAWGPFTYEQYF
TGTGCCAGCAGTGAAGCGTGGGGCCCTTTTACCTACGAGCAGTACTTC
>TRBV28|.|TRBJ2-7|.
CASKEATYEQYF
TGTGCCAGCAAGGAGGCGACCTACGAGCAGTACTTC
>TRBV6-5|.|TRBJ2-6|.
CASVRSGANVLTF
TGTGCCAGCGTCCGTAGTGGGGCCAACGTCCTGACTTTC
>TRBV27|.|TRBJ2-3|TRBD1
CASSPDRVSTDTQYF
TGTGCCAGCAGTCCCGACAGGGTAAGCACAGATACGCAGTATTTT
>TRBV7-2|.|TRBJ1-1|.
CASSLEVPGVTEAFF
TGTGCCAGCAGCTTAGAGGTACCAGGGGTCACTGAAGCTTTCTTT
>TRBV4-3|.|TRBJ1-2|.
CASSQERGGAYGYTF
TGCGCCAGCAGCCAAGAGAGGGGAGGGGCCTATGGCTACACCTTC
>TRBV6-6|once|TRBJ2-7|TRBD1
CASSLSPRTGDEQYF
TGTGCCAGCAGTTTAAGCCCTCGTACAGGGGACGAGCAGTACTTC
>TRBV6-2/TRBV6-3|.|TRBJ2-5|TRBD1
CASSYVPGQQETQYF
TGTGCCAGCAGTTACGTTCCGGGACAGCAAGAGACCCAGTACTTC
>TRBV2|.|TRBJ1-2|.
CASSEQTGGDYGYTF
TGTGCCAGCAGTGAGCAGACAGGAGGTGACTATGGCTACACCTTC
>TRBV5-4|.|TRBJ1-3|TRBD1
CASSLRQGVSGNTIYF
TGTGCCAGCAGCTTGCGGCAGGGGGTCTCTGGAAACACCATATATTTT
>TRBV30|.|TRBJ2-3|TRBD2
CAWRASLAGGLKGDTQYF
TGTGCCTGGAGAGCGTCACTAGCGGGAGGTCTTAAGGGAGATACGCAGTATTTT